The 28 T cell receptor beta chains reported below all come from one sample, sequenced in a study of cytomegalovirus exposure and HLA in healthy donors. Use of 60 Vbeta and 13 Jbeta primers characterized the PCR. The assay was immunoSEQ multiplex PCR, and TCRdb's table has in-frame clones only and misses some. The sample carries about 93,000 clones, 60% to 80% recorded once. What was sequenced was PBMCs. The receptor set was obtained from a boy aged 5-17 years in good health and CMV-seronegative.

This chain connects TRBV6-4 to TRBJ2-1; D call uncertain. V shed 2 bases and J shed 9 bases, with 14 bases lying between them. Germline values: CDR1 MRHNA, CDR2 SNTAGT. This CDR3 comprises 14 residues. The CDR3 DNA follows: TGTGCCAGCAGTGACGTGTGGTCTGGCGGTGAGCAGTTCTTC. Residues: CASSDVWSGGEQFF.

CDR3 sequence: CASSQDAGLSYNEQFF. In DNA, the CDR3 is TGCGCCAGCAGCCAAGATGCGGGGCTATCCTACAATGAGCAGTTCTTC. The V and J genes are TRBV4-3 and TRBJ2-1, with D perhaps matching TRBD2 (6 bases). Germline CDR1 reads LGHNA; CDR2 reads YSLEER. This CDR3 spans 16 amino acids. Trimming took 0 bases from V and 1 from J, leaving 10 bases between them.

This clone showed up just once. The chain carries TRBV2 and TRBJ2-5; D call uncertain. Trimming took 7 bases from V and 5 from J, leaving 5 bases between them. The CDR3 has 10 residues. Germline-derived CDR1 and CDR2 are SNHLY and FYNNEI. The CDR3 sequence: CASIQETQYF. CDR3 nucleotides: TGTGCCAGCATCCAGGAGACCCAGTACTTC.

The genes are TRBV9 and TRBJ2-7; tentatively, D is TRBD1 (6 bases). CDR1 is SGDLS, CDR2 YYNGEE, per germline. V lost 4 bases, J lost 0 bases, and 11 bases lay in between. The CDR3 runs 14 residues. In DNA, the CDR3 is TGTGCCAGCAGCACGTACAGGGACTCCTACGAGCAGTACTTC. Its translation: CASSTYRDSYEQYF.

V gene TRBV5-4 combines with J gene TRBJ2-3; 7 bases are shared with TRBD2. Per the germline V gene, CDR1 is SGHNT and CDR2 is YYREEE (reference sequence). The CDR3 is made up of 16 amino acids. V was pared by 1 base and J by 5 bases, with 10 bases of the junction left unmatched. CDR3 sequence (DNA): TGTGCCAGCAGCTTGAATAGCCTGGGGGGGGGAGATACGCAGTATTTT. Translating gives CASSLNSLGGGDTQYF. The variable domain in full, with the rest retrieved from reference TRBV5-4 and TRBJ2-3, is ETGVTQSPTHLIKTRGQQVTLRCSSQSGHNTVSWYQQALGQGPQFIFQYYREEENGRGNFPPRFSGLQFPNYSSELNVNALELDDSALYLCASSLNSLGGGDTQYFGPGTRLTVL.

J is TRBJ1-6 and V is TRBV4-3; 9 bases are a match to TRBD1. The junction had 5 bases not matched to a gene; V was cut back by 3 bases and J by 8 bases. The CDR3 is made up of 15 amino acids. CDR1 LGHNA and CDR2 YSLEER come from the germline V gene. CDR3 in DNA: TGCGCCAGCAGCCAGGCCCGGGACAGGGATTCACCCCTCCACTTT. It yields the protein CASSQARDRDSPLHF.

Only a few counts were recorded for this clone. The chain links TRBV6-5 to TRBJ2-1, with a tentative D call TRBD1 (6 bases). Trimming pared 0 bases from V and 12 bases from J, leaving 12 bases between. The CDR3 is 13 residues long. Per germline, CDR1 MNHEY and CDR2 SVGAGI. This CDR3 reads CASSYSHGGLQFF. The CDR3 DNA follows: TGTGCCAGCAGTTACTCGCATGGGGGCCTGCAGTTCTTC.

The rearrangement joins TRBV27 to TRBJ2-2; unclear D gene. Germline assignment: CDR1 MNHEY and CDR2 SMNVEV (reference sequence). V dropped 3 bases and J dropped 4 bases, with 9 bases sitting between them. The CDR3 extends over 14 amino acids. The CDR3 DNA reads TGTGCCAGCAGTTTCGGTATCGCCACCGGGGAGCTGTTTTTT. As protein: CASSFGIATGELFF.

The chain is built from TRBV25-1 and TRBJ2-1; 12 nucleotides align to TRBD2. Per the germline V gene, CDR1 is MGHDK and CDR2 is SYGVNS. With V trimmed by 3 bases and J by 7 bases, 13 bases remained unmatched. The CDR3 is made up of 18 amino acids. The CDR3 protein is CASSDSFPLAGGLNEQFF. CDR3 DNA sequence: TGTGCCAGCAGTGATTCTTTCCCACTAGCGGGAGGTCTGAATGAGCAGTTCTTC.

The V and J genes are TRBV7-2 and TRBJ1-6; D might be TRBD1 (6 bases). Looked up from germline, CDR1 is SGHTA and CDR2 is FQGNSA. The CDR3 runs 15 residues. Between the trimmed V and J ends, which lost 1 base and 7 bases, there was a span of 11 bases. CDR3 sequence: CASSLGGDRNSPLHF. CDR3 sequence (DNA): TGTGCCAGCAGCTTAGGGGGCGACAGGAATTCACCCCTCCACTTT.

In regard to this clone: A junction boundary mismatches the germline segment, possibly from a read error. The genes are TRBV12-5 and TRBJ1-1; D is uncertain. Looked up from germline, CDR1 is LGHNT and CDR2 is FRNRAP. There are 11 residues in the CDR3. The CDR3 loop is CASGLGAAQSF. CDR3 in DNA: TGTGCTAGTGGTTTGGGGGCAGCCCAGTCCTTT.

This clone was recorded only once. V gene TRBV29-1 combines with J gene TRBJ2-3, with TRBD2 matching over 10 bases. The CDR3 runs 14 residues. Germline lookup yields CDR1 SQVTM and CDR2 ANQGSEA. The V and J ends lost 4 bases and 2 bases, in that order; junction bases with no gene match: 3. CDR3 bases: TGCAGCGTTGTAGGACTAGCGGACACAGATACGCAGTATTTT. Translation: CSVVGLADTDTQYF.

This chain joins TRBV28 and TRBJ1-2; D is uncertain. CDR1 and CDR2 from the germline V gene are MDHEN and SYDVKM. V was pared by 7 bases and J by 3 bases, with 12 bases between. This CDR3 has 13 amino acids. The CDR3 region has the DNA TGTGCCAGCACGAAGCGAGACCACTATGGCTACACCTTC. Amino acid sequence: CASTKRDHYGYTF.

The chain joins TRBV5-1 to TRBJ1-5; D possibly corresponds to TRBD1 (6 bases). Trimming removed 4 bases at V and 6 bases at J, with 23 bases between. Germline V gives CDR1 SGHRS, CDR2 YFSETQ. The CDR3 totals 17 residues. As DNA, the CDR3 is TGCGCCAGCAGCCCGTTTGGGGGCGTAGATTCAGGTCAGCCCCAGCATTTT. It yields the protein CASSPFGGVDSGQPQHF.

The V gene is TRBV19, the J gene TRBJ2-7, with D uncertain. The germline V gene has CDR1 LNHDA and CDR2 SQIVND (reference sequence). The CDR3 is made up of 11 amino acids. Trimming took off 4 bases at V and 5 bases at J, with 6 bases between the two ends. The CDR3 region is CASSTSHEQYF. DNA for the CDR3: TGTGCCAGTAGTACCTCTCACGAGCAGTACTTC.

This clone appeared a single time. V usage is TRBV7-2 and J usage is TRBJ2-3; D ambiguous. Germline CDR1 SGHTA, CDR2 FQGNSA. V was pared by 1 base and J by 2 bases, with 7 bases between. There are 14 residues in the CDR3. This CDR3 reads CASSLVLSTDTQYF. The CDR3 nucleotides read TGTGCCAGCAGCTTAGTCTTATCCACAGATACGCAGTATTTT. The entire variable domain, with the rest obtained from reference TRBV7-2 and TRBJ2-3, is as follows: GAGVSQSPSNKVTEKGKDVELRCDPISGHTALYWYRQSLGQGLEFLIYFQGNSAPDKSGLPSDRFSAERTGGSVSTLTIQRTQQEDSAVYLCASSLVLSTDTQYFGPGTRLTVL.

This clone has only one observation. J is TRBJ1-1 and V is TRBV29-1; 9 bases align to TRBD1. The CDR3 runs to 13 residues. Germline-derived CDR1 and CDR2 are SQVTM and ANQGSEA. V was pared by 6 bases and J by 2 bases, with 4 bases of the junction left unmatched. The CDR3 sequence is CSVDRGSNTEAFF. The CDR3 DNA reads TGCAGCGTCGACAGGGGGAGTAACACTGAAGCTTTCTTT.

This clone has more than one count but fewer than ten. The chain has TRBV6-4 and TRBJ1-5; D unresolved. CDR3 length: 13 residues. V shed 5 bases and J shed 3 bases, with 8 bases lying between them. The germline gives CDR1 MRHNA, CDR2 SNTAGT. CDR3 DNA sequence: TGTGCCAGCAGTACCCAAGCCAATCAGCCCCAGCATTTT. This translates into CASSTQANQPQHF.

This chain links TRBV7-6 with TRBJ1-5; 9 nucleotides agree with TRBD1. The CDR3 length is 14 residues. Germline V gene lookup returns CDR1 SGHVS and CDR2 FNYEAQ. The V gene end was trimmed by 5 bases and the J gene end by 4 bases; junction bases not matched to a gene: 3. The CDR3 region has the DNA TGTGCCAGCAGCCCTGGGACAGGGAATCAGCCCCAGCATTTT. Its protein is CASSPGTGNQPQHF. Variable domain in full (rest from reference TRBV7-6 and TRBJ1-5): GAGVSQSPRYKVTKRGQDVALRCDPISGHVSLYWYRQALGQGPEFLTYFNYEAQQDKSGLPNDRFSAERPEGSISTLTIQRTEQRDSAMYRCASSPGTGNQPQHFGDGTRLSIL.

This CDR3 reads CAWSGGGDQPQHF. CDR3 in DNA: TGTGCCTGGAGCGGGGGGGGCGATCAGCCCCAGCATTTT. The chain employs TRBV30 and TRBJ1-5; tentatively, D is TRBD1 (6 bases). With 3 bases removed from V and 5 bases from J, the gap between germline ends came to 11 bases. The CDR3 spans 13 residues. The germline V gene has CDR1 GTSNPN and CDR2 SVGIG (reference sequence). Looking up the rest from reference TRBV30 and TRBJ1-5 gives the full variable domain: SQTIHQWPATLVQPVGSPLSLECTVEGTSNPNLYWYRQAAGRGLQLLFYSVGIGQISSEVPQNLSASRPQDRQFILSSKKLLLSDSGFYLCAWSGGGDQPQHFGDGTRLSIL.

V and J are TRBV4-2 and TRBJ2-3, with 9 bases aligning to TRBD2. V dropped 3 bases and J dropped 6; count of bases not matched to a gene: 4. Germline CDR1 is LGHNA and CDR2 is YNFKEQ. This CDR3 is 14 amino acids long. CDR3 loop: CASSHSGGKDTQYF. As DNA, the CDR3 is TGTGCCAGCAGCCATAGCGGGGGAAAGGATACGCAGTATTTT.

The chain couples TRBV5-8 to TRBJ2-1; 12 bases fit TRBD1. The germline CDR1 and CDR2 sequences are SGHTS and YDEGEE. The CDR3 has 15 residues. Unmatched junction bases numbered 7, after V lost 4 bases and J lost 8 bases. The CDR3 DNA reads as TGTGCCAGCAGCGTCCCCGGGACAGGGGGCTATGAGCAGTTCTTC. This translates into CASSVPGTGGYEQFF.

This chain uses TRBV7-2 with TRBJ1-5; TRBD1 matches at 7 bases. Looked up from germline, CDR1 is SGHTA and CDR2 is FQGNSA. V lost 4 bases, J lost 3 bases, and 3 bases stayed unmatched. This CDR3 region has 14 residues. CDR3: CASSSGQNNQPQHF. The CDR3 nucleotides are TGTGCCAGCAGCTCGGGACAGAACAATCAGCCCCAGCATTTT.

The chain employs TRBV5-6 and TRBJ2-7, with 10 bases that match TRBD1. The CDR3 is 14 residues long. Germline CDR1 and CDR2: SGHDT and YYEEEE. Trimming at V came to 5 bases and at J to 3 bases, leaving 5 bases not matched to a gene. The CDR3 region has the DNA TGTGCCAGCAGTTGGGACAGGGGAAACTACGAGCAGTACTTC. This sequence encodes CASSWDRGNYEQYF.

The chain uses TRBV19 and TRBJ1-1, with a possible D match to TRBD1 (6 bases). CDR3 length: 13 amino acids. V was pared by 5 bases and J by 0 bases, with 7 bases between. CDR1 and CDR2 from the germline V gene are LNHDA and SQIVND (reference sequence). The CDR3 region is CASSQGMNTEAFF. CDR3 in DNA: TGTGCCAGTAGTCAGGGGATGAACACTGAAGCTTTCTTT.

This clone was seen a handful of times. The V call is TRBV6-6, the J call TRBJ2-5, with 8 bases aligning to TRBD2. The V segment lost 4 bases and the J segment 5 bases; nucleotides outside the gene matches: 6. This CDR3 region has 14 residues. CDR1 MNHNY and CDR2 SVGAGI come from the germline V gene (reference sequence). Here the CDR3 DNA reads TGTGCCAGCAGTTTCGGGGGGGCGGAGGAGACCCAGTACTTC. Protein product: CASSFGGAEETQYF.

This chain links TRBV11-2 with TRBJ2-7, with 7 bases lining up with TRBD1. Germline V CDR1 and CDR2: SGHAT, FQNNGV. The CDR3 is 14 residues long. The J segment lost 3 bases and the V segment lost 3 bases, leaving 5 bases of the junction unmatched. The CDR3 nucleotides are TGTGCCAGCAGCTTCTATGACAGGGTCTACGAGCAGTACTTC. Translation: CASSFYDRVYEQYF.

The chain recombines TRBV29-1 with TRBJ1-1; possibly TRBD1 for D (6 bases). Trimming shortened V by 7 bases and J by 6 bases, and 12 bases separated the two germline ends. CDR1 and CDR2 from the germline V gene are SQVTM and ANQGSEA. The CDR3 spans 11 residues. The CDR3 region is CSATGQPEAFF. The CDR3 DNA is TGCAGCGCTACGGGACAACCTGAAGCTTTCTTT.